The 21 T cell receptor beta chains in this list originate from one sample, sequenced in a study of blood T cell repertoires in COVID-19. TCRdb keeps only in-frame clones here, not all; method: immunoSEQ multiplex PCR. The sample records roughly 390,000 clones, about 85% being singletons. Material: peripheral blood. All receptors derive from a woman younger than 35 with acute or convalescent COVID-19.

V is TRBV5-1 and J is TRBJ1-1; tentative D call: TRBD1 (5 bases). Germline V gene data show CDR1 as SGHRS and CDR2 as YFSETQ. The CDR3 contains 14 residues. Between the trimmed V and J ends, which lost 7 bases and 1 base, there was a span of 14 bases. CDR3 sequence reads: CASSHPDRNTEAFF. CDR3 coding DNA: TGCGCCAGCTCCCATCCCGACAGGAACACTGAAGCTTTCTTT.

This chain connects TRBV29-1 to TRBJ2-1, with 8 bases fitting TRBD1. The CDR3 has 14 residues. Germline V gene sequence: CDR1 SQVTM, CDR2 ANQGSEA. J gave up 11 bases and V 6 bases, and 15 bases lay outside the gene matches. The CDR3 DNA follows: TGCAGCGTCCTTCCGCAGGGGGCTAAACCCAAGCAGTTCTTC. Protein sequence: CSVLPQGAKPKQFF.

V gene TRBV19 combines with J gene TRBJ2-7; D uncertain. V lost 5 bases and J 0 bases, leaving 14 bases between the germline ends. The CDR3 is 15 residues long. The germline V gene encodes CDR1 LNHDA and CDR2 SQIVND (reference sequence). DNA for the CDR3: TGTGCCAGTAGTCGACTGAGTTCGAGCTCCTACGAGCAGTACTTC. Amino acids: CASSRLSSSSYEQYF.

This clone was observed once. The rearrangement links TRBV7-8 to TRBJ2-1; 9 bases are a match to TRBD2. Germline CDR1 and CDR2: SGHVS and FQNEAQ. The V gene end was trimmed by 1 base and the J gene end by 2 bases; junction bases not matched to a gene: 3. This CDR3 region has 16 residues. CDR3 loop: CASSLDSGSTYNEQFF. The CDR3 nucleotides are TGTGCCAGCAGCTTAGATAGCGGGAGTACCTACAATGAGCAGTTCTTC.

The rearrangement uses TRBV5-4 and TRBJ1-4; 8 bases are a match to TRBD1. V lost 0 bases, J lost 3 bases, and 4 bases stayed unmatched. The germline gives CDR1 SGHNT, CDR2 YYREEE (reference sequence). The CDR3 consists of 16 residues. The CDR3 spells CASSLGLGQANEKLFF. CDR3 DNA sequence: TGTGCCAGCAGCTTGGGACTGGGACAGGCTAATGAAAAACTGTTTTTT.

This chain links TRBV7-3 with TRBJ2-5; 7 bases align to TRBD2. From germline, CDR1 is SGHTA and CDR2 FQGTGA. The CDR3 is 16 residues long. V lost 2 bases and J lost 4; bases outside the gene matches: 10. The CDR3 DNA follows: TGTGCCAGCAGCTTACGTGCGGGAGAGCGTGGAGAGACCCAGTACTTC. Amino acids: CASSLRAGERGETQYF.

This clone was seen just once. V is TRBV4-1 and J is TRBJ2-5, with D possibly matching TRBD1 (6 bases). V was shortened by 9 bases and J by 6 bases, with 17 bases between the two germline ends. Germline V gives CDR1 MGHRA, CDR2 YSYEKL. This CDR3 comprises 13 residues. The CDR3 DNA is TGCGCCAGTCCTTCGTCAGGGGAAAAGACCCAGTACTTC. This codes for CASPSSGEKTQYF.

The chain uses TRBV7-2 and TRBJ2-3; a weak D match, TRBD2 (5 bases). This CDR3 is 16 amino acids long. Germline V gene lookup returns CDR1 SGHTA and CDR2 FQGNSA. V dropped 5 bases and J dropped 1 base, with 16 bases sitting between them. CDR3 sequence: CASSSITGYGTDTQYF. The CDR3 DNA follows: TGTGCCAGCAGCAGTATAACGGGATACGGCACAGATACGCAGTATTTT. Complete variable domain (other parts from reference TRBV7-2 and TRBJ2-3): GAGVSQSPSNKVTEKGKDVELRCDPISGHTALYWYRQSLGQGLEFLIYFQGNSAPDKSGLPSDRFSAERTGGSVSTLTIQRTQQEDSAVYLCASSSITGYGTDTQYFGPGTRLTVL.

This rearrangement joins TRBV5-1 to TRBJ1-1; no clear D. This CDR3 is built from 11 residues. Germline values: CDR1 SGHRS, CDR2 YFSETQ. Trimming took 5 bases from V and 5 from J, leaving 7 bases between them. The CDR3: CASRRETEAFF. The CDR3 bases are TGCGCCAGCAGGAGGGAGACTGAAGCTTTCTTT.

The V and J genes are TRBV12-3 or TRBV12-4 and TRBJ2-7, with TRBD1 matching 8 bases. CDR3 length: 12 amino acids. J was trimmed by 7 bases and V by 11 bases; bases with no gene match: 10. The CDR3 DNA reads TGTGCCGGTGGCAGGGGGCCTCTGGAGCAGTACTTC. Protein product: CAGGRGPLEQYF.

A few counts support this clone. The chain is built from TRBV30 and TRBJ1-1; tentatively, D is TRBD1 (5 bases). The CDR3 has 11 amino acids. Germline V gene data show CDR1 as GTSNPN and CDR2 as SVGIG (reference sequence). V gave up 4 bases and J gave up 3 bases, with 6 bases separating them. The CDR3 DNA sequence: TGTGCCTGGAAAGGGGACACTGAAGCTTTCTTT. Its translation: CAWKGDTEAFF.

CDR3 nucleotide sequence: TGTGCCAGTAGCTTCGACAGGGGACAGAACTATGGCTACACCTTC. As protein: CASSFDRGQNYGYTF. The chain couples TRBV19 to TRBJ1-2, with TRBD1 identical over 8 bases. The V segment lost 6 bases and the J segment 2 bases; nucleotides outside the gene matches: 8. From germline, CDR1 is LNHDA and CDR2 SQIVND (reference sequence). The CDR3 has 15 amino acids.

This clone was seen only once. The chain links TRBV28 to TRBJ2-1; possibly TRBD1 for D (7 bases). V lost 10 bases, J lost 0 bases, and 13 bases lay in between. Germline CDR1 reads MDHEN; CDR2 reads SYDVKM. CDR3 size: 14 residues. The CDR3 loop reads CATQGGNSYNEQFF. The CDR3 coding sequence is TGTGCCACCCAGGGGGGTAACTCCTACAATGAGCAGTTCTTC.

The chain combines TRBV6-6 with TRBJ2-6, with TRBD1 matching 9 bases. The germline gives CDR1 MNHNY, CDR2 SVGAGI (reference sequence). The CDR3 length is 17 residues. Trimming removed 5 bases from V and 1 base from J; junction bases left unmatched: 6. CDR3 residues: CASSPGTGWSGANVLTF. The CDR3 DNA reads as TGTGCCAGCAGTCCGGGGACAGGGTGGTCTGGGGCCAACGTCCTGACTTTC.

V and J are TRBV6-4 and TRBJ2-3, with TRBD1 matching over 12 bases. CDR1 MRHNA and CDR2 SNTAGT come from the germline V gene. This CDR3 comprises 16 residues. V lost 0 bases to trimming and J lost 6 bases; unmatched junction nucleotides: 4. The CDR3 here is CASSDSPGQGADTQYF. The CDR3 DNA reads TGTGCCAGCAGTGACTCACCGGGACAGGGGGCCGATACGCAGTATTTT.

The rearrangement joins TRBV19 to TRBJ1-1; TRBD1 matches at 9 bases. The V gene end was trimmed by 10 bases and the J gene end by 1 base; junction bases not matched to a gene: 7. The CDR3 length is 14 residues. In germline, CDR1 is LNHDA, CDR2 SQIVND (reference sequence). CDR3 nucleotide sequence: TGTGCCACCCTAAGGGACAGGGCGAACACTGAAGCTTTCTTT. Residues: CATLRDRANTEAFF.

The rearrangement joins TRBV5-4 to TRBJ2-3; 8 nucleotides align to TRBD2. This CDR3 contains 17 residues. CDR1 SGHNT and CDR2 YYREEE come from the germline V gene (reference sequence). J gave up 4 bases and V 1 base, and 11 bases lay outside the gene matches. The CDR3 reads CASSLKSGSIGADTQYF. CDR3 DNA: TGTGCCAGCAGCTTGAAAAGCGGGAGTATAGGGGCAGATACGCAGTATTTT. The full variable domain, with the rest looked up from reference TRBV5-4 and TRBJ2-3, is ETGVTQSPTHLIKTRGQQVTLRCSSQSGHNTVSWYQQALGQGPQFIFQYYREEENGRGNFPPRFSGLQFPNYSSELNVNALELDDSALYLCASSLKSGSIGADTQYFGPGTRLTVL.

The chain is built from TRBV2 and TRBJ2-1; no clear D gene. This CDR3 has 13 residues. Trimming took off 7 bases at V and 4 bases at J, with 11 bases between the two ends. CDR1 is SNHLY, CDR2 FYNNEI, per germline. The CDR3 reads CASNSREYNEQFF. The DNA for the CDR3 is TGTGCCAGCAATTCTAGAGAATACAATGAGCAGTTCTTC.

This sequence joins TRBV6-6 and TRBJ1-1; the D gene is possibly TRBD1 (6 bases). Trimming cost V 2 bases and J 3 bases, with 10 bases left between them. The CDR3 length is 14 residues. From germline, CDR1 is MNHNY and CDR2 SVGAGI (reference sequence). CDR3 coding DNA: TGTGCCAGCAGTTACAGGGGGGGGGACACTGAAGCTTTCTTT. Translated: CASSYRGGDTEAFF.

This clone was picked up one time. The CDR3 DNA is TGCAGCGTTGAAGGTGGGACAGGGGACTATGGCTACACCTTC. The encoded protein is CSVEGGTGDYGYTF. V and J are TRBV29-1 and TRBJ1-2, with TRBD1 identical over 10 bases. The germline V gene encodes CDR1 SQVTM and CDR2 ANQGSEA. The V gene end was trimmed by 1 base and the J gene end by 3 bases; junction bases not matched to a gene: 2. The CDR3 contains 14 residues.

The chain carries TRBV9 and TRBJ1-4; 9 nucleotides agree with TRBD1. Trimming at V came to 4 bases and at J to 6 bases, leaving 4 bases not matched to a gene. The CDR3 has 14 amino acids. Germline V gene lookup returns CDR1 SGDLS and CDR2 YYNGEE. As DNA, the CDR3 is TGTGCCAGCAGCATGGGGGACAGGGATGAAAAACTGTTTTTT. Encoded protein: CASSMGDRDEKLFF.